Shown below are 2 T cell receptor beta chains from a single sample sequenced in a study of T cells in Graves' hyperthyroidism and ophthalmopathy. TCR beta CDR3 region amplification was performed from RNA transcripts. RT-PCR in the first round (using the HTBI primer set) targeted the TCR CDR3. TCRdb called the multiplex PCR reads again in MiXCR, with one record for every CDR3 protein. Of approximately 520,000 distinct CDR3 sequences detected, around 22% appear once; the ten largest clones hold approximately 11%. The sample was blood. These receptors were obtained from a woman in her twenties or thirties with Graves' ophthalmopathy.

This clonotype appeared many times. A junction boundary mismatches the germline segment, possibly from a read error. The rearrangement joins TRBV6-2 or TRBV6-3 to TRBJ1-5; D not resolved. CDR1 and CDR2 (germline): MNHEY, SVGEGT. This CDR3 is built from 14 residues. The CDR3 protein is CASSYQGRYQPQRF. The DNA of the CDR3 is TGTGCCAGCAGTTACCAAGGGCGATATCAGCCCCAGCGTTTT.

This clonotype has more than one count but fewer than ten. The chain's CDR3 is CASSLILPLQGTTETQPQHF. CDR3 bases: TGTGCCAGCAGTTTAATTTTGCCCTTACAGGGAACGACCGAAACTCAGCCCCAGCATTTT. The chain employs TRBV12-3 or TRBV12-4 and TRBJ1-5; D perhaps matches TRBD1 (6 bases). The CDR3 totals 20 residues. V lost 2 bases to trimming and J lost 6 bases, with 29 bases between them.